Presented here are 21 T cell receptor beta chains from one specimen sequenced in a study of cytomegalovirus exposure and HLA in healthy donors. Clones were read by immunoSEQ multiplex PCR, and TCRdb kept only the in-frame ones, dropping some. The profile shows about 98,000 clones, around 88% of them singletons. Sequenced: PBMCs. These receptors were taken from a woman in her twenties or thirties in good health and CMV-seronegative.

This clone has only one observation. The genes are TRBV5-1 and TRBJ2-5, with D perhaps TRBD2 (6 bases). CDR3 size: 14 residues. Trimming pared 3 bases from V and 2 bases from J, leaving 11 bases between. Germline-derived CDR1 and CDR2 are SGHRS and YFSETQ. In nucleotides, the CDR3 is TGCGCCAGCAGCTCGGGGGTAAGACAAGAGACCCAGTACTTC. It codes for CASSSGVRQETQYF.

The chain joins TRBV29-1 to TRBJ1-4; the D is unclear. Germline CDR1 and CDR2: SQVTM and ANQGSEA. Trimming took 7 bases from V and 4 from J, leaving 10 bases between them. This CDR3 contains 12 residues. CDR3 nucleotide sequence: TGCAGCGGATCTGGCAGTAATGAAAAACTGTTTTTT. Translating gives CSGSGSNEKLFF.

This sequence joins TRBV7-6 and TRBJ1-1, with 9 bases fitting TRBD1. Germline trimming cut 5 bases from V and 6 bases from J; bases unmatched to any gene: 7. CDR1 and CDR2 (germline): SGHVS, FNYEAQ. This CDR3 has 14 residues. CDR3 sequence reads: CASSVQGAIAEAFF. The DNA of the CDR3 is TGTGCCAGCAGCGTACAGGGGGCAATTGCTGAAGCTTTCTTT.

CDR3 DNA: TGCGCCAGCAGCTTGGCCGAGCGGGCCCGTACCGGGGAGCTGTTTTTT. This codes for CASSLAERARTGELFF. V and J are TRBV5-1 and TRBJ2-2; the D gene is possibly TRBD2 (6 bases). Germline V gene sequence: CDR1 SGHRS, CDR2 YFSETQ. Trimming took 0 bases from V and 5 from J, leaving 14 bases between them. The CDR3 loop spans 16 amino acids. The complete variable domain, with remaining parts taken from reference TRBV5-1 and TRBJ2-2, reads KAGVTQTPRYLIKTRGQQVTLSCSPISGHRSVSWYQQTPGQGLQFLFEYFSETQRNKGNFPGRFSGRQFSNSRSEMNVSTLELGDSALYLCASSLAERARTGELFFGEGSRLTVL.

The genes are TRBV28 and TRBJ2-7; 7 bases align to TRBD2. From germline, CDR1 is MDHEN and CDR2 SYDVKM. With V trimmed by 4 bases and J by 6 bases, 15 bases remained unmatched. CDR3 length equals 16 residues. CDR3: CASSSPRTRALLEQYF. The DNA for the CDR3 is TGTGCCAGCAGTTCGCCTCGGACTAGAGCCCTCCTCGAGCAGTACTTC. The full variable domain, completed using reference TRBV28 and TRBJ2-7, is DVKVTQSSRYLVKRTGEKVFLECVQDMDHENMFWYRQDPGLGLRLIYFSYDVKMKEKGDIPEGYSVSREKKERFSLILESASTNQTSMYLCASSSPRTRALLEQYFGPGTRLTVT.

The V gene is TRBV5-8, the J gene TRBJ1-1; D is ambiguous. This CDR3 spans 13 amino acids. Germline CDR1 is SGHTS and CDR2 is YDEGEE. Trimming removed 0 bases from V and 7 bases from J, with 10 bases in between. CDR3: CASSLAPAGEAFF. In DNA, the CDR3 is TGTGCCAGCAGCTTGGCCCCGGCGGGTGAAGCTTTCTTT. The full variable domain, completed using reference TRBV5-8 and TRBJ1-1, is EAGVTQSPTHLIKTRGQQATLRCSPISGHTSVYWYQQALGLGLQFLLWYDEGEERNRGNFPPRFSGRQFPNYSSELNVNALELEDSALYLCASSLAPAGEAFFGQGTRLTVV.

In its sample, this clone was seen once. The rearrangement uses TRBV2 and TRBJ2-3; 14 bases map to TRBD2. Trimming removed 2 bases from V and 0 bases from J; junction bases left unmatched: 13. Germline V lookup: CDR1 SNHLY, CDR2 FYNNEI. The CDR3 is 21 amino acids. CDR3 loop: CASSETTGTSGGRASTDTQYF. The CDR3 DNA sequence: TGTGCCAGCAGTGAAACGACGGGGACTAGCGGGGGCCGTGCTAGCACAGATACGCAGTATTTT.

This clone was detected only a few times. The chain combines TRBV10-1 with TRBJ1-2; TRBD1 is a possible D gene (5 bases). The germline V gene encodes CDR1 WNHNN and CDR2 SYGVQD (reference sequence). This CDR3 region has 10 residues. V was trimmed by 4 bases and J by 9 bases, leaving 6 bases between them. Here the CDR3 DNA reads TGCGCCAGCAGTGCAGGGCGCTACACCTTC. Translation: CASSAGRYTF.

This chain connects TRBV5-1 to TRBJ1-1; TRBD1 is a possible D gene (5 bases). The germline V and J ends were trimmed by 7 bases and 3 bases, with 10 bases remaining between them. The CDR3 extends over 12 amino acids. Germline loops: CDR1 SGHRS, CDR2 YFSETQ. The CDR3 loop is CASSQQDTEAFF. The CDR3 DNA reads TGCGCCAGCTCGCAACAGGACACTGAAGCTTTCTTT.

This clone showed up just a few times. The gene calls are TRBV5-1 and TRBJ2-7; D gene unclear. Between the trimmed V and J ends, which lost 1 base and 6 bases, there was a span of 11 bases. The germline V gene has CDR1 SGHRS and CDR2 YFSETQ. The CDR3 sequence is 13 residues long. The CDR3 nucleotides read TGCGCCAGCAGCTTGAGAGCACAGACCGAGCAGTACTTC. Protein sequence: CASSLRAQTEQYF.

This rearrangement joins TRBV6-6 to TRBJ2-1, with 11 bases that match TRBD2. V dropped 7 bases and J dropped 4; count of bases not matched to a gene: 6. In germline, CDR1 is MNHNY, CDR2 SVGAGI (reference sequence). CDR3 length: 15 amino acids. The DNA of the CDR3 is TGTGCCAGCACCAAAACTAGCGGGGGTTACAATGAGCAGTTCTTC. Amino acid sequence: CASTKTSGGYNEQFF.

The CDR3 region has the DNA TGTGCCAGCCTAGCGGGAGGACGGGGTACGCAGTATTTT. Encoded protein: CASLAGGRGTQYF. V usage is TRBV6-5 and J usage is TRBJ2-3; 11 nucleotides match TRBD2. V dropped 8 bases and J dropped 8; count of bases not matched to a gene: 6. The CDR3 is 13 residues long. The germline V gene encodes CDR1 MNHEY and CDR2 SVGAGI.

The rearrangement links TRBV23-1 to TRBJ1-5, with a weak D call TRBD1 (6 bases). TRBV23-1 has ORF status, its function being uncertain. The CDR3 runs to 21 residues. Deletions cut 3 bases from V and 3 bases from J, with 30 bases between. In DNA, the CDR3 is TGCGCCAGCAGTCAGATGGTACCGACCAGGGGCGGGGGTATAAACAATCAGCCCCAGCATTTT. It encodes CASSQMVPTRGGGINNQPQHF.

This sequence joins TRBV10-3 and TRBJ2-7; D call uncertain. Trimming shortened V by 0 bases and J by 2 bases, and 11 bases separated the two germline ends. CDR1 is ENHRY, CDR2 SYGVKD, per germline. This CDR3 spans 15 amino acids. DNA for the CDR3: TGTGCCATCAGTGAGTCTAACGAAGCTGCCTACGAGCAGTACTTC. Residues: CAISESNEAAYEQYF.

The rearrangement links TRBV19 to TRBJ1-4, with D hard to call. Deletions cut 6 bases from V and 5 bases from J, with 10 bases between. The CDR3 contains 13 residues. The germline V gene has CDR1 LNHDA and CDR2 SQIVND (reference sequence). CDR3 nucleotides: TGTGCCAGTAGCGACCGGGGAAATGAAAAACTGTTTTTT. Protein: CASSDRGNEKLFF.

V usage is TRBV27 and J usage is TRBJ1-1; 7 bases agree with TRBD1. The V and J ends lost 3 bases and 5 bases, in that order; junction bases with no gene match: 15. The CDR3 has 17 amino acids. Germline values: CDR1 MNHEY, CDR2 SMNVEV (reference sequence). The CDR3 DNA reads as TGTGCCAGCAGTTTTGTAGGGACCCTCGACAGGGAGACTGAAGCTTTCTTT. Protein: CASSFVGTLDRETEAFF.

With respect to this clone: Sequence at one end of the junction differs from germline and may be a read error. This chain uses TRBV29-1 with TRBJ1-5, with D perhaps matching TRBD1 (6 bases). Germline lookup yields CDR1 SQVTM and CDR2 ANQGSEA. The CDR3 covers 13 residues. DNA of the CDR3: TGCAGCGTGGGGGCGGGAGACAATCAGTCCCAGCATTTT. Residues: CSVGAGDNQSQHF.

This clone appeared a single time. The chain uses TRBV7-2 and TRBJ2-7; D not resolved. Germline lookup yields CDR1 SGHTA and CDR2 FQGNSA. V shed 5 bases and J shed 3 bases, with 14 bases lying between them. The CDR3 has 14 amino acids. As DNA, the CDR3 is TGTGCCAGCAGCCCCCAGCCAGGCAACTACGAGCAGTACTTC. Translation: CASSPQPGNYEQYF.

The chain uses TRBV6-6 and TRBJ1-5; no definite D call. The germline V gene encodes CDR1 MNHNY and CDR2 SVGAGI (reference sequence). V lost 6 bases and J lost 11, with 20 bases in between. This CDR3 has 14 amino acids. The CDR3 loop reads CASSPPGQPGTQHF. The CDR3 DNA sequence: TGTGCCAGCAGCCCCCCTGGGCAGCCGGGGACCCAGCATTTT.

V is TRBV19 and J is TRBJ2-7; 8 bases agree with TRBD2. The germline V gene encodes CDR1 LNHDA and CDR2 SQIVND (reference sequence). CDR3 length: 16 amino acids. Trimming took 5 bases from V and 0 from J; bases not matched to a gene: 9. The CDR3 region has the DNA TGTGCCAGTAGTTCAGTGACTAGCGTGGGCTCCTACGAGCAGTACTTC. Protein product: CASSSVTSVGSYEQYF.

For this clone: An end of the junction does not agree with germline; a read error may underlie this. The chain uses TRBV7-7 and TRBJ1-1; D possibly corresponds to TRBD1 (5 bases). CDR1 SSHAT and CDR2 FNYEAQ come from the germline V gene (reference sequence). The CDR3 is made up of 12 amino acids. DNA of the CDR3: TGTGCTAGCAGGGACTGGGCGTGTGAAGCTTTCTTT. Translated, it gives CASRDWACEAFF.